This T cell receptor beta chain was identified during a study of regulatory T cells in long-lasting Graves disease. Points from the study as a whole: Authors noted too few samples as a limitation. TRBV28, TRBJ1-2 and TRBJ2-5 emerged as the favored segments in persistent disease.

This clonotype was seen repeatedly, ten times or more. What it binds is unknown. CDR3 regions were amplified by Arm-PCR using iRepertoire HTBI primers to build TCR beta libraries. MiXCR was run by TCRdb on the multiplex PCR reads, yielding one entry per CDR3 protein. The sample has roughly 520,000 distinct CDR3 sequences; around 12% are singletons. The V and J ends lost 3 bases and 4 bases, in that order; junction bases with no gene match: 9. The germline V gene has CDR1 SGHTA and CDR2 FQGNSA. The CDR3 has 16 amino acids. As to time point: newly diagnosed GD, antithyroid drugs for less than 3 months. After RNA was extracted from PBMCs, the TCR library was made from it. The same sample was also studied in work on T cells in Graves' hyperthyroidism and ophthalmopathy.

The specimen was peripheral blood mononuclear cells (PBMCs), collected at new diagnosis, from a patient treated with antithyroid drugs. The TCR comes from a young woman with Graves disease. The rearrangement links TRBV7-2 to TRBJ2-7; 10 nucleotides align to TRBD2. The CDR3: CASSFSAGGTGYEQYF. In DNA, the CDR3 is TGTGCCAGCAGCTTCTCAGCGGGAGGGACTGGGTACGAGCAGTACTTC.